Detailed here is one TCR beta chain. The antigen remains undetermined. Compared with germline, one end of the junction differs, possibly owing to a read error. These data are taken from a study of response to subunit inactivated influenza vaccine. Broader study findings: With each seasonal influenza vaccination, the authors suggested, few new T cells are recruited.

TCRdb re-analysed the RT-PCR reads in MiXCR, keeping a single row per CDR3 protein. This table has 700,000 to 900,000 distinct CDR3 sequences, around 20% appearing once. The sequence was obtained from a man aged 45-65 years who received an inactivated influenza vaccine. Sequencing was performed on PBMCs from blood, taken 4 to 6 days after vaccination.

CDR3 bases: TGTGCCAGCAGCACCGGGCCAATTCAAGAGACCCAGTACTTC. It translates to CASSTGPIQETQYF. The genes are TRBV15 and TRBJ2-5; no reliable D call. The CDR3 is 14 amino acids. Germline CDR1 reads LNHNV; CDR2 reads YYDKDF (reference sequence).